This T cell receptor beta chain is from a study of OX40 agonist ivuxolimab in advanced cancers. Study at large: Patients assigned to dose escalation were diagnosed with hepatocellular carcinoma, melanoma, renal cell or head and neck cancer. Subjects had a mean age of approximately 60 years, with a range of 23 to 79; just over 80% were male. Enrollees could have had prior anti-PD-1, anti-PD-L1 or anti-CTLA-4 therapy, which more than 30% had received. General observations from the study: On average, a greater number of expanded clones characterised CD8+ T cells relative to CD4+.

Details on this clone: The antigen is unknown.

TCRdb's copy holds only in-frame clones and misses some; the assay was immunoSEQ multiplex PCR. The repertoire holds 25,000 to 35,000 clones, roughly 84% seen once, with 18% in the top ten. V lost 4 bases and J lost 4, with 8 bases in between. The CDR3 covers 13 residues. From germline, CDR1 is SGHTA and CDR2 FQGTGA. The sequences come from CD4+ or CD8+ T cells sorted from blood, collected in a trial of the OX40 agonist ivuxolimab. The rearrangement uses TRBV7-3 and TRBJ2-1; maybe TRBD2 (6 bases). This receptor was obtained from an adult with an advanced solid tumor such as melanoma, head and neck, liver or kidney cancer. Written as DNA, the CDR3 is TGTGCCAGCAGCTCGGGACTTTACAATGAGCAGTTCTTC. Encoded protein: CASSSGLYNEQFF. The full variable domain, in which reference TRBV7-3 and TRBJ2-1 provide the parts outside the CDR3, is GAGVSQTPSNKVTEKGKYVELRCDPISGHTALYWYRQSLGQGPEFLIYFQGTGAADDSGLPNDRFFAVRPEGSVSTLKIQRTERGDSAVYLCASSSGLYNEQFFGPGTRLTVL.